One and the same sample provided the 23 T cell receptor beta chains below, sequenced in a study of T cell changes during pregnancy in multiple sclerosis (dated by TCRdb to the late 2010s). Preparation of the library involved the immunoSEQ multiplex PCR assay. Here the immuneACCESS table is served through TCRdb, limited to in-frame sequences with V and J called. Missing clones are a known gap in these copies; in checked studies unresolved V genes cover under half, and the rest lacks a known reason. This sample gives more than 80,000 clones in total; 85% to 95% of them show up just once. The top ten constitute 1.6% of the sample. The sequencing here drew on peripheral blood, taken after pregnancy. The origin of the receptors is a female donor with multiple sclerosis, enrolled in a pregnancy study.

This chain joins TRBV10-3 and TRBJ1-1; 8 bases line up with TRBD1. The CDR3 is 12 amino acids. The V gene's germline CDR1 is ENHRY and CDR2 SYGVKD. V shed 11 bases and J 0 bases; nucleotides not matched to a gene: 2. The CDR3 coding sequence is TGTGCCGCACAGGGGGTGAACACTGAAGCTTTCTTT. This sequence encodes CAAQGVNTEAFF.

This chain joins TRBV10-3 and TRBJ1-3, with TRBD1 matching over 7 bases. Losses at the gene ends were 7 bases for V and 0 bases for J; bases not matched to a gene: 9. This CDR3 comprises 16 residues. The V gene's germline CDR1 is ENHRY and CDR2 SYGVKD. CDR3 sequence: CAITLDRRYSGNTIYF. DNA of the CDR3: TGTGCCATCACTTTGGACAGGCGCTACTCTGGAAACACCATATATTTT.

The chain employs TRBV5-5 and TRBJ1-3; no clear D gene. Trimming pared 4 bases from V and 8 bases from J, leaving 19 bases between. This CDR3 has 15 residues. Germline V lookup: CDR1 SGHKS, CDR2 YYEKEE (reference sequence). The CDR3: CASSLTLTLADTIYF. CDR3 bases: TGTGCCAGCAGCCTAACGTTGACATTAGCGGACACCATATATTTT. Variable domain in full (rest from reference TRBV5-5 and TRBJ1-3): DAGVTQSPTHLIKTRGQQVTLRCSPISGHKSVSWYQQVLGQGPQFIFQYYEKEERGRGNFPDRFSARQFPNYSSELNVNALLLGDSALYLCASSLTLTLADTIYFGEGSWLTVV.

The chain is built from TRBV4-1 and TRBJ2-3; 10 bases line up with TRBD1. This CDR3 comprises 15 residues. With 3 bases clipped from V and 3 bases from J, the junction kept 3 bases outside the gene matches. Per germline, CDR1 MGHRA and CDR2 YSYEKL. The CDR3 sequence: CASSQGQGWTDTQYF. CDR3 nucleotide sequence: TGCGCCAGCAGCCAGGGACAGGGGTGGACAGATACGCAGTATTTT.

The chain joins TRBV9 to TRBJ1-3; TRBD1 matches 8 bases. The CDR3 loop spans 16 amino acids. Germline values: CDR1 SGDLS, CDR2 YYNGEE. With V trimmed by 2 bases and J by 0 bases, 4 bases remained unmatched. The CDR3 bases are TGTGCCAGCAGCGTCTCGGACAGGGTCTCTGGAAACACCATATATTTT. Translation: CASSVSDRVSGNTIYF.

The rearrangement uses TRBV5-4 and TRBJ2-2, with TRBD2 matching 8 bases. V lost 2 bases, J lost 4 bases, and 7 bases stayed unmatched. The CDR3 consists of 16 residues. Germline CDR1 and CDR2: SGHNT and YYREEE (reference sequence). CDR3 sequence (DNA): TGTGCCAGCAGCTTAATGGCGGGGGGTGGCACCGGGGAGCTGTTTTTT. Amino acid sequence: CASSLMAGGGTGELFF.

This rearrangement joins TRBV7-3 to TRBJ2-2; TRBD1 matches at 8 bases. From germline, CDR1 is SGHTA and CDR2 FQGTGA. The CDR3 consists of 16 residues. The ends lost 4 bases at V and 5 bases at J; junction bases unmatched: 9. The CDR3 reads CASSSPTGQATGELFF. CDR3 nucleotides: TGTGCCAGCAGCTCACCTACGGGACAGGCGACCGGGGAGCTGTTTTTT.

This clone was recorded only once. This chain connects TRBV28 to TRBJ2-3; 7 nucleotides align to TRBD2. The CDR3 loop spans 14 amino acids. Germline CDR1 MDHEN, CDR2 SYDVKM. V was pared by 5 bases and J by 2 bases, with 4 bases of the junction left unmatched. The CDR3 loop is CASSLGTTTDTQYF. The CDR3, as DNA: TGTGCCAGCAGTCTAGGGACTACCACAGATACGCAGTATTTT.

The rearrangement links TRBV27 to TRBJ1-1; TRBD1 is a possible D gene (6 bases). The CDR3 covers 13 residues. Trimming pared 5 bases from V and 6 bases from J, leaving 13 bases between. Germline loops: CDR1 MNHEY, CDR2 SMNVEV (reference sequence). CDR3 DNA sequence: TGTGCCAGCAGTCTCCAGGGGTCCCCTGAAGCTTTCTTT. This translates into CASSLQGSPEAFF.

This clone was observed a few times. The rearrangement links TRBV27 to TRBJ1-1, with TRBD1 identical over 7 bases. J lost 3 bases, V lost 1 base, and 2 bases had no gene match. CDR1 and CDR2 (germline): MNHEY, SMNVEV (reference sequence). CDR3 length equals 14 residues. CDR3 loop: CASSLFTGDTEAFF. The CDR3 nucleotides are TGTGCCAGCAGTTTATTTACAGGGGACACTGAAGCTTTCTTT.

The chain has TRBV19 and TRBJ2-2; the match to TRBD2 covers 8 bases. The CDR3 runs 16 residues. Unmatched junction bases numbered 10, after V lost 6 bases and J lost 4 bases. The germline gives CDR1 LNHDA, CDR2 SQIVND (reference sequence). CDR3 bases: TGTGCCAGTAGCCGGGAGGGGACTTCGGGCACCGGGGAGCTGTTTTTT. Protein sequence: CASSREGTSGTGELFF.

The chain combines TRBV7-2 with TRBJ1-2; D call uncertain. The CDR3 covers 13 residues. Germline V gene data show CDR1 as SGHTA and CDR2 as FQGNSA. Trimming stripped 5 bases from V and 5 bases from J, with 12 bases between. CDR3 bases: TGTGCCAGCAGCCTCCCTTCGGTTTATGGCTACACCTTC. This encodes CASSLPSVYGYTF.

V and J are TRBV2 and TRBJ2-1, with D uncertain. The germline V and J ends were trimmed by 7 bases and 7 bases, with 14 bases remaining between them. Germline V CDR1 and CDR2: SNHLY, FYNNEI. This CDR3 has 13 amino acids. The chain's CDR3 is CASIPLVWNEQFF. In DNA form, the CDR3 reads TGTGCCAGCATTCCCCTAGTGTGGAATGAGCAGTTCTTC.

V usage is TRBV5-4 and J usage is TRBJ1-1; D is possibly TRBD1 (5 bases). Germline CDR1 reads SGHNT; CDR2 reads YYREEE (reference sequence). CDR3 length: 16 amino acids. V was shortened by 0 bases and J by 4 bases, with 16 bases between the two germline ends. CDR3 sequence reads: CASSLDPTVQGTEAFF. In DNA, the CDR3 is TGTGCCAGCAGCTTGGACCCGACAGTTCAAGGCACTGAAGCTTTCTTT.

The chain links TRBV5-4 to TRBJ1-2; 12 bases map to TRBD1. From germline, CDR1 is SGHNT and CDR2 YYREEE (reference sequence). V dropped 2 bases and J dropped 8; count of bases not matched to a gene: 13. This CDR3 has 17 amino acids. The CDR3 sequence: CASSFETLRDRGLGYTF. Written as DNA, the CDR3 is TGTGCCAGCAGCTTCGAGACCCTCCGGGACAGGGGGCTCGGCTACACCTTC.

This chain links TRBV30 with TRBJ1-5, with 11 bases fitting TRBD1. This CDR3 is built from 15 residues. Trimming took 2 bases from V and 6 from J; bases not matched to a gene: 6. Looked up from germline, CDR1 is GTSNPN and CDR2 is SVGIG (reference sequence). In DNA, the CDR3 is TGTGCCTGGAGTCTGGACAGGGGGCATGGTCAGCCCCAGCATTTT. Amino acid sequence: CAWSLDRGHGQPQHF.

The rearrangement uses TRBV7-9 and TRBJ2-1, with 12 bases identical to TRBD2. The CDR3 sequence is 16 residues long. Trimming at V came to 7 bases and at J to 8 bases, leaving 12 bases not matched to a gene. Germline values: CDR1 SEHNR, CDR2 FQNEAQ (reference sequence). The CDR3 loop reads CASKTSGGPLRDEQFF. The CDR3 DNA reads TGTGCCAGCAAAACTAGCGGGGGGCCCCTACGGGATGAGCAGTTCTTC.

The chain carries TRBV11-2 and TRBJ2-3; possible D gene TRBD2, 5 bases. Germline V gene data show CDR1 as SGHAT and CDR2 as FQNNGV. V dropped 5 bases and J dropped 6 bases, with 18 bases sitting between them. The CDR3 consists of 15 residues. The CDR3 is CASSPRTRFGDTQYF. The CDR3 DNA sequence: TGTGCCAGCAGCCCAAGGACTCGGTTCGGGGATACGCAGTATTTT. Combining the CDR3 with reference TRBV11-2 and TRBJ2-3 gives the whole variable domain EAGVAQSPRYKIIEKRQSVAFWCNPISGHATLYWYQQILGQGPKLLIQFQNNGVVDDSQLPKDRFSAERLKGVDSTLKIQPAKLEDSAVYLCASSPRTRFGDTQYFGPGTRLTVL.

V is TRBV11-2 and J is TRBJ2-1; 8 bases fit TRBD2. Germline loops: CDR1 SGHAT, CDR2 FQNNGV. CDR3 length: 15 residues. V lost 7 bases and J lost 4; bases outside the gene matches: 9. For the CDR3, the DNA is TGTGCCAGCACCGCTACTGGCGGGAGGTACAATGAGCAGTTCTTC. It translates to CASTATGGRYNEQFF.

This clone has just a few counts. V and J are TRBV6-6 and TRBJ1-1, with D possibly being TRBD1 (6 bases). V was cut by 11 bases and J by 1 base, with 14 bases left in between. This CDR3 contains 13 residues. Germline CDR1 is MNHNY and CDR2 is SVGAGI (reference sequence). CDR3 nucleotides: TGTGCCTCAAGGGGGGGGAAGAACACTGAAGCTTTCTTT. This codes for CASRGGKNTEAFF.

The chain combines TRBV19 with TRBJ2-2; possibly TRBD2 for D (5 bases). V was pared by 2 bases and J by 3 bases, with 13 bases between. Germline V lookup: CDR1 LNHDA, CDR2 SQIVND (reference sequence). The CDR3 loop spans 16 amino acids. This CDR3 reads CASSITGSLYTGELFF. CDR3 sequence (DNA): TGTGCCAGTAGTATAACGGGGAGCCTCTACACCGGGGAGCTGTTTTTT. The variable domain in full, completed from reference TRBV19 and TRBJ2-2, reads DGGITQSPKYLFRKEGQNVTLSCEQNLNHDAMYWYRQDPGQGLRLIYYSQIVNDFQKGDIAEGYSVSREKKESFPLTVTSAQKNPTAFYLCASSITGSLYTGELFFGEGSRLTVL.

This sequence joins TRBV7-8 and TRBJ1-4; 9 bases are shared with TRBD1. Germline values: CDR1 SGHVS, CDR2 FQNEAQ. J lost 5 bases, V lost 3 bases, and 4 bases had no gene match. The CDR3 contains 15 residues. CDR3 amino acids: CASSFTTGGNEKLFF. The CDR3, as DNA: TGTGCCAGCAGCTTCACGACAGGGGGGAATGAAAAACTGTTTTTT.

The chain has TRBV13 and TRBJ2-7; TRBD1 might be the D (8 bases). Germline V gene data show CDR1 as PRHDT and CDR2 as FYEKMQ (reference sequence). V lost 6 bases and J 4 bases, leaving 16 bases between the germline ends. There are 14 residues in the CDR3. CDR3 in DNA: TGTGCCAGCAGAAAAGCGGGACAGGAGTACGAGCAGTACTTC. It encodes CASRKAGQEYEQYF.